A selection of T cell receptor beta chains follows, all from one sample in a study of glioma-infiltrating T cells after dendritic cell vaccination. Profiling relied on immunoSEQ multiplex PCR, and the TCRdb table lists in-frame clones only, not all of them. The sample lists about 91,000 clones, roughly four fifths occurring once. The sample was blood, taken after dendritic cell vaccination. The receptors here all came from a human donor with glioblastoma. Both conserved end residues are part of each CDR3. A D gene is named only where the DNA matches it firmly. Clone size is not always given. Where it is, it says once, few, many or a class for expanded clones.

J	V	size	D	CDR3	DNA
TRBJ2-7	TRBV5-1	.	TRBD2	CASSLGATSGYEQYF	TGCGCCAGCAGCTTGGGCGCAACTAGCGGCTACGAGCAGTACTTC
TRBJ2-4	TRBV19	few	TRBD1	CASSIAQGAGKNIQYF	TGTGCCAGTAGTATAGCACAGGGGGCCGGCAAAAACATTCAGTACTTC
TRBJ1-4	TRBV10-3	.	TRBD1	CAISERGRTGGEKLFF	TGTGCCATCAGTGAGCGTGGGCGGACAGGGGGAGAAAAACTGTTTTTT
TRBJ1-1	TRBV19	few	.	CASSAQVDTEAFF	TGTGCCAGTAGTGCCCAGGTGGACACTGAAGCTTTCTTT
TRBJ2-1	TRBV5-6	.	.	CASSLDIQGEQFF	TGTGCCAGCAGCTTGGACATCCAGGGTGAGCAGTTCTTC
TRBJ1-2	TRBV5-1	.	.	CASSFTGYNYGYTF	TGCGCCAGCAGCTTTACAGGGTACAACTATGGCTACACCTTC
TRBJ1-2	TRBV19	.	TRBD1	CASQSGTGGLGYTF	TGTGCCAGCCAATCCGGGACAGGGGGCCTTGGCTACACCTTC
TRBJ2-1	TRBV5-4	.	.	CASSSDMGSNNEQFF	TGTGCCAGCAGCTCTGATATGGGTAGCAACAATGAGCAGTTCTTC
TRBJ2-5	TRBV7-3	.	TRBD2	CASSSTQLAGRGTQYF	TGTGCCAGCAGCTCTACCCAACTAGCGGGGCGAGGTACCCAGTACTTC
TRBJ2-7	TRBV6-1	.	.	CASRVTGPDEQYF	TGTGCCAGCAGAGTCACAGGTCCCGACGAGCAGTACTTC
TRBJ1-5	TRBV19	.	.	CASSIGGQFYQPQHF	TGTGCCAGTAGTATAGGGGGACAATTTTACCAGCCCCAGCATTTT
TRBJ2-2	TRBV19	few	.	CASSMAGSRANGELFF	TGTGCCAGTAGTATGGCGGGGAGCAGGGCTAACGGGGAGCTGTTTTTT
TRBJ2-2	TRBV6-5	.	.	CASSWRNTGELFF	TGTGCCAGCAGTTGGAGGAACACCGGGGAGCTGTTTTTT
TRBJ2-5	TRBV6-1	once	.	CASSEHSSFLKETQYF	TGTGCCAGCAGTGAACATTCGAGTTTCCTTAAGGAGACCCAGTACTTC
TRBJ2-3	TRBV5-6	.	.	CASSTRGTDTQYF	TGTGCCAGCAGCACCCGGGGGACAGATACGCAGTATTTT
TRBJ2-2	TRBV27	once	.	CASSLSRYSTGELFF	TGTGCCAGCAGTTTATCGCGATACAGCACCGGGGAGCTGTTTTTT
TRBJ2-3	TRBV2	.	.	CASSVTGAISTDTQYF	TGTGCCAGCAGTGTGACAGGCGCCATAAGCACAGATACGCAGTATTTT
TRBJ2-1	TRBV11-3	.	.	CASSSRDKGSYNEQFF	TGTGCCAGCAGCAGCCGGGACAAAGGTTCCTACAATGAGCAGTTCTTC